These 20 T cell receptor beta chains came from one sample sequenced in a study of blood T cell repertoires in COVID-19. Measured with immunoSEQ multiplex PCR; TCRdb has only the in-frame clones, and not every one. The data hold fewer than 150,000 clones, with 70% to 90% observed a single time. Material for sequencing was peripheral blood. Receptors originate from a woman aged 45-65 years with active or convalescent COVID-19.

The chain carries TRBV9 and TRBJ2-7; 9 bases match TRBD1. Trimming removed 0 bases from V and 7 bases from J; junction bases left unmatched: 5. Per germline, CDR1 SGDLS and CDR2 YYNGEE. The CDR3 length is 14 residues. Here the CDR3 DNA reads TGTGCCAGCAGCGTAGCTTGGACAGGGGTTGAGCAGTACTTC. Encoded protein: CASSVAWTGVEQYF.

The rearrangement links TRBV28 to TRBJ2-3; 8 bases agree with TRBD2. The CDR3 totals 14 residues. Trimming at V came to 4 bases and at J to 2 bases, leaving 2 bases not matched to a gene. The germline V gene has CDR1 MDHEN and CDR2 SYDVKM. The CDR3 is CASSWTSLTDTQYF. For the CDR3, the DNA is TGTGCCAGCAGTTGGACTAGCCTCACAGATACGCAGTATTTT.

CDR3 nucleotides: TGCGCCAGCAGCCGGGAGGGGGGCGTGAACACTGAAGCTTTCTTT. Its translation: CASSREGGVNTEAFF. The chain uses TRBV5-1 and TRBJ1-1, with D possibly being TRBD1 (6 bases). Trimming removed 4 bases at V and 0 bases at J, with 13 bases between. Germline V gene data show CDR1 as SGHRS and CDR2 as YFSETQ. CDR3 size: 15 residues.

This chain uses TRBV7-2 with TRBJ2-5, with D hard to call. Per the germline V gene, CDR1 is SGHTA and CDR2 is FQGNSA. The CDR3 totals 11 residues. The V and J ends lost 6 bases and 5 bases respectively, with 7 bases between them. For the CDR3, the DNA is TGTGCCAGCAGATCCGGGGAGACCCAGTACTTC. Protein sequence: CASRSGETQYF.

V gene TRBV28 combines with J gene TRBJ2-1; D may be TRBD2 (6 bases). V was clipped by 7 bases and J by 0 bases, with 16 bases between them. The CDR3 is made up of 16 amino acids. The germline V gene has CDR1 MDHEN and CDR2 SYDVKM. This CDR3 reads CASTKDGEDSYNEQFF. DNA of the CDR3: TGTGCCAGCACCAAGGACGGGGAGGACTCCTACAATGAGCAGTTCTTC. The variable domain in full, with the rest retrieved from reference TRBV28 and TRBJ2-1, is DVKVTQSSRYLVKRTGEKVFLECVQDMDHENMFWYRQDPGLGLRLIYFSYDVKMKEKGDIPEGYSVSREKKERFSLILESASTNQTSMYLCASTKDGEDSYNEQFFGPGTRLTVL.

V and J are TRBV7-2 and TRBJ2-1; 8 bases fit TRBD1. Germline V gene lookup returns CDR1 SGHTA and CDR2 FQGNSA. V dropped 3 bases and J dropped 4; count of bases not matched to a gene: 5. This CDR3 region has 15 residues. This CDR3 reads CASSFDRGWYNEQFF. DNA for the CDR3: TGTGCCAGCAGCTTCGACAGGGGTTGGTACAATGAGCAGTTCTTC. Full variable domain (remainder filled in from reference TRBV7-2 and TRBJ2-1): GAGVSQSPSNKVTEKGKDVELRCDPISGHTALYWYRQSLGQGLEFLIYFQGNSAPDKSGLPSDRFSAERTGGSVSTLTIQRTQQEDSAVYLCASSFDRGWYNEQFFGPGTRLTVL.

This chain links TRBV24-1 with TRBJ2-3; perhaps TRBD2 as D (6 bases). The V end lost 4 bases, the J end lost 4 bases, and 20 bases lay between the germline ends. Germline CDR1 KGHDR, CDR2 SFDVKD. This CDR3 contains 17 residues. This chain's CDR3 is CATSDARDWLDSDTQYF. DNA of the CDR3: TGTGCCACCAGTGACGCCCGGGACTGGTTAGATTCAGATACGCAGTATTTT.

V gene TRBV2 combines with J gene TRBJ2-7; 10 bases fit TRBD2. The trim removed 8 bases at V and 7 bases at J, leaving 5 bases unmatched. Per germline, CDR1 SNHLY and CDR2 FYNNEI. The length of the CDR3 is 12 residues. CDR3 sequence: CASGGTSVEQYF. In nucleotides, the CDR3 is TGTGCCAGCGGAGGGACTAGCGTTGAGCAGTACTTC.

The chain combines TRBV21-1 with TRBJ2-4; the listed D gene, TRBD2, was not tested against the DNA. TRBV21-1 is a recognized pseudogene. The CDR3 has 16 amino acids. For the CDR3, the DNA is TGTGCCAGCAGCAAAGCGTGGGGACTAGCCAAAAACATTCAGTACTTC. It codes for CASSKAWGLAKNIQYF.

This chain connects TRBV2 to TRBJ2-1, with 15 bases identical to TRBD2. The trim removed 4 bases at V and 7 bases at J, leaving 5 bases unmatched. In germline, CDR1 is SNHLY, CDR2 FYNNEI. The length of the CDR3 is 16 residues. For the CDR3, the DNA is TGTGCCAGCAGTGGAGGGACTAGCGGGAGGAGGAATGAGCAGTTCTTC. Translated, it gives CASSGGTSGRRNEQFF.

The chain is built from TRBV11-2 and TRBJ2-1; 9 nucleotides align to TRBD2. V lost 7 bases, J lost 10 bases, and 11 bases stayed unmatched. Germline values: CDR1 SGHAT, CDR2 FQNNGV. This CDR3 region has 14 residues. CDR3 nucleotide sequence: TGTGCCAGCACCAACGGACTAGCGAGGTGGGAGCAGTTCTTC. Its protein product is CASTNGLARWEQFF.

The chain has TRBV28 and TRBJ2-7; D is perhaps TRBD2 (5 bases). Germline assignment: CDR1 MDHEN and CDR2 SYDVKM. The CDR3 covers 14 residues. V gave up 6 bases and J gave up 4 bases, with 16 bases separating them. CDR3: CASRPDLILYEQYF. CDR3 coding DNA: TGTGCCAGCAGACCGGACTTGATACTTTACGAGCAGTACTTC.

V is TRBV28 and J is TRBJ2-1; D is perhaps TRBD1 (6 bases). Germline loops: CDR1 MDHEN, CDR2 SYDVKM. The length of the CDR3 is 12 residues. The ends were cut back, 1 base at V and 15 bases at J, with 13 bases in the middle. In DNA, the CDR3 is TGTGCCAGCAGTTTATTGGAACGGGACATGTTCTTC. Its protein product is CASSLLERDMFF.

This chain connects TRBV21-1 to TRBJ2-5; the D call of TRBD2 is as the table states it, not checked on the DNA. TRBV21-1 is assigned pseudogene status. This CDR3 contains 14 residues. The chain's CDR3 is CASSKSWRAETQYF. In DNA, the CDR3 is TGTGCCAGCAGCAAATCGTGGCGGGCAGAGACCCAGTACTTC.

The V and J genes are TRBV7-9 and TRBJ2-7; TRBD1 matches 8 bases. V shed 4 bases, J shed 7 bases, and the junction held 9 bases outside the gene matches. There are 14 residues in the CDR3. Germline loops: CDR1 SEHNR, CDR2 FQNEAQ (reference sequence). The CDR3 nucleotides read TGTGCCAGCAGCTCGGGACAGGCGTCGAGGGAGCAGTACTTC. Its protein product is CASSSGQASREQYF.

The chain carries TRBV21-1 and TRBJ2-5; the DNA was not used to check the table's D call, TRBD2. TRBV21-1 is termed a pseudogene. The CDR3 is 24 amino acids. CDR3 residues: CASGLRPSIFVPLAGFPLGETQYF. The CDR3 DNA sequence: TGTGCCAGCGGGCTTCGGCCATCCATCTTCGTTCCCCTAGCGGGATTTCCTCTTGGAGAGACCCAGTACTTC.

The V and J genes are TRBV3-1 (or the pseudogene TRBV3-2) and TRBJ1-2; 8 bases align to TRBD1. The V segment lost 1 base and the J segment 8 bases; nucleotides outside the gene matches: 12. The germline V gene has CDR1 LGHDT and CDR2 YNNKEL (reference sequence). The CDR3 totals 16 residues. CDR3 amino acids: CASSQGLGTGGKGYTF. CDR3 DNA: TGTGCCAGCAGCCAAGGATTGGGGACAGGCGGGAAAGGCTACACCTTC.

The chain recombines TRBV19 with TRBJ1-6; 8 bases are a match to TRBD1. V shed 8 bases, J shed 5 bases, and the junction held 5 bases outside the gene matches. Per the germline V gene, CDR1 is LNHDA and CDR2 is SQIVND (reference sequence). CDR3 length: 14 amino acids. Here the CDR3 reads CASSLTGDNSPLHF. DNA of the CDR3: TGTGCCAGTTCCTTGACAGGGGATAATTCACCCCTCCACTTT.

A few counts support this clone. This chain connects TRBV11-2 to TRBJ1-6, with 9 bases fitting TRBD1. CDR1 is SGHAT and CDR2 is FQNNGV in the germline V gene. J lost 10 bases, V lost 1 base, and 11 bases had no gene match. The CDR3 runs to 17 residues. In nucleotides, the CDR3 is TGTGCCAGCAGCTTAGTCCCGGGACAGGGACAAGGGTCACCCCTCCACTTT. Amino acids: CASSLVPGQGQGSPLHF.

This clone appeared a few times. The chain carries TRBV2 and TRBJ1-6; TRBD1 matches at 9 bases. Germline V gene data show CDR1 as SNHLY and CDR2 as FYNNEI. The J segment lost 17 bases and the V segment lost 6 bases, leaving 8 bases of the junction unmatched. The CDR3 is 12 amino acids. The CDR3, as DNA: TGTGCCAGCAGGGAGGACAGGGGAGGAATCCACTTT. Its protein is CASREDRGGIHF.